These T cell receptor beta chains were read from a single sample in a study of technical replicates of blood from several donors. The repertoire was sequenced with immunoSEQ multiplex PCR; TCRdb's copy has only in-frame clones and lacks some. The table lists approximately 85,000 clones, about 93% of them singletons. The specimen was T cells isolated from PBMCs. The source of these receptors is a human donor in good health. The CDR3 runs from the conserved cysteine through the conserved F or W. The D gene is left open where the match is weak. Rows may omit the clone size; those that give it use once, few, many or a size class.

j_call v_call d_call clone_size cdr3_nt cdr3_aa
TRBJ1-1 TRBV9 NA NA TGTGCCAGCAGCGTCCAGGGTTCAAACACTGAAGCTTTCTTT CASSVQGSNTEAFF
TRBJ1-2 TRBV6-1 TRBD1 once TGTGCCAGCAGTACCGGACAGGGGAATTATGGCTACACCTTC CASSTGQGNYGYTF
TRBJ1-3 TRBV5-1 TRBD1 NA TGCGCCAGCAGCTTACAGGGGAGTGGCGGAAACACCATATATTTT CASSLQGSGGNTIYF
TRBJ2-7 TRBV7-6 TRBD1 NA TGTGCCAGCAGCTTAGCGGAGGGGAGACAGGGGGCTTACGAGCAGTACTTC CASSLAEGRQGAYEQYF
TRBJ2-7 TRBV4-1 NA NA TGCGCCACCAGACCGGGACTTGGTCAATCCTACGAGCAGTACTTC CATRPGLGQSYEQYF
TRBJ1-1 TRBV5-1 NA NA TGCGCCAGCAGCATGGAACCGGGACTTCTCACTGAAGCTTTCTTT CASSMEPGLLTEAFF
TRBJ1-1 TRBV5-7 NA NA TGTGCCAGCAGCTCGGGGGGCAGGGAAGAAGCTTTCTTT CASSSGGREEAFF
TRBJ1-2 TRBV19 TRBD1 NA TGTGCCAGTAGTACGCCGACCGGGACAGGGTTTATCAACTATGGCTACACCTTC CASSTPTGTGFINYGYTF
TRBJ2-7 TRBV4-2 TRBD2 NA TGTGCCAGCAGCCAAGGATTAGCGGGCGGGTACGAGCAGTACTTC CASSQGLAGGYEQYF
TRBJ2-1 TRBV27 TRBD2 once TGTGCCAGCAGTTTATTTTTTCGTGGGGGGGAACCCTCCTACAATGAGCAGTTCTTC CASSLFFRGGEPSYNEQFF
TRBJ1-1 TRBV7-9 NA NA TGTGCCAGCAGCTTAGATCCCGACACTGAAGCTTTCTTT CASSLDPDTEAFF
TRBJ2-7 TRBV5-4 TRBD2 NA TGTGCCAGCAGCACCCGGACTAGTTACGAGCAGTACTTC CASSTRTSYEQYF
TRBJ1-1 TRBV29-1 NA few TGCAGCGTTGTACCTCCAGATAACACTGAAGCTTTCTTT CSVVPPDNTEAFF
TRBJ2-1 TRBV7-2 TRBD2 NA TGTGCCAGCAGCTTAGTGCGGGGGAGTGAGCAGTTCTTC CASSLVRGSEQFF
TRBJ2-3 TRBV28 NA NA TGTGCCAGCAGTTCCCGCCTGAGTACGCAGTATTTT CASSSRLSTQYF
TRBJ2-1 TRBV6-1 TRBD1 NA TGTGCCAGCAGTGAAGCGGGGACAGGGATTGAGCAGTTCTTC CASSEAGTGIEQFF
TRBJ2-1 TRBV2 TRBD2 NA TGTGCCAGCAGCCGGGACTATTTGAATGAGCAGTTCTTC CASSRDYLNEQFF
TRBJ2-7 TRBV20-1 NA NA TGCAGTGCTAACCGCCCCGAGGAGCAGTACTTC CSANRPEEQYF
TRBJ2-1 TRBV29-1 TRBD1 NA TGCAGCGTTTATGGACAGGGGGAAATTAGCTCCTACAATGAGCAGTTCTTC CSVYGQGEISSYNEQFF
TRBJ1-5 TRBV6-1 NA NA TGTGCCAGCAGAATAAGGACAGTTAGCAATCAGCCCCAGCATTTT CASRIRTVSNQPQHF
TRBJ1-5 TRBV2 TRBD1 NA TGTGCCAGCAGCTCGGACAGGGGTTGGAATCAGCCCCAGCATTTT CASSSDRGWNQPQHF
TRBJ2-2 TRBV14 NA NA TGTGCCAGCAGCCAATATACAGGGATGGAGGTCGGGGAGCTGTTTTTT CASSQYTGMEVGELFF
TRBJ2-1 TRBV6-6 TRBD2 NA TGTGCCAGCAAAAGGACTAGCTCCTACAATGAGCAGTTCTTC CASKRTSSYNEQFF
TRBJ2-1 TRBV14 NA few TGTGCCAGCAGCCAATTAGGTTGGAGCAATGAGCAGTTCTTC CASSQLGWSNEQFF
TRBJ2-3 TRBV5-1 TRBD2 NA TGCGCCAGCAGCTTCGGGGCGGGAGTGAGCACAGATACGCAGTATTTT CASSFGAGVSTDTQYF
TRBJ1-5 TRBV6-5 NA NA TGTGCCAGCAGACCGACAGGTTTCAATCAGCCCCAGCATTTT CASRPTGFNQPQHF
TRBJ1-2 TRBV10-3 NA NA TGTGCCATCAGTGAGGCACCGAGGGACAACGGCTACACCTTC CAISEAPRDNGYTF
TRBJ2-2 TRBV5-4 TRBD1 NA TGTGCCAGCAGTACACCGGGACAGGGGGCCGGGGAGCTGTTTTTT CASSTPGQGAGELFF
TRBJ2-1 TRBV10-3 TRBD2 NA TGTGCCAGCGGACTAGCGGGACAGAATGAGCAGTTCTTC CASGLAGQNEQFF
TRBJ2-1 TRBV9 TRBD2 NA TGTGCCAGCAGCGAAGGGACTAGCGGGAGGCTTAGTGAGCAGTTCTTC CASSEGTSGRLSEQFF
TRBJ2-1 TRBV11-2 TRBD2 NA TGTGCCAGCAGCCCCCATCCTAGCGGGGGAGGCAATGAGCAGTTCTTC CASSPHPSGGGNEQFF
TRBJ2-7 TRBV5-4 TRBD2 NA TGTGCCAGCAGCCCCAGGGCTAGCGGGCAGTTTCAGCAGTACTTC CASSPRASGQFQQYF
TRBJ2-3 TRBV29-1 NA once TGCAGCCTGGGTGGGGGGACCACAGATACGCAGTATTTT CSLGGGTTDTQYF
TRBJ2-7 TRBV7-3 NA NA TGTGCCAGCAGCCCCACGTGGGGCAGCAACGAGCAGTACTTC CASSPTWGSNEQYF
TRBJ1-1 TRBV27 NA NA TGTGCCAGCAGTTTATGGCAGGGGCCTTTATCTGAAGCTTTCTTT CASSLWQGPLSEAFF
TRBJ1-5 TRBV4-1 NA NA TGCGCCAGCAGCCAATTGGGAGCGGGACGTCGTCAGCCCCAGCATTTT CASSQLGAGRRQPQHF
TRBJ2-3 TRBV7-3 TRBD1 NA TGTGCCAGCAGCTTAAGGGACAGGGGTACAGATACGCAGTATTTT CASSLRDRGTDTQYF
TRBJ2-7 TRBV28 NA NA TGTGCCAGCAGTTTGGTGGGCGGGCCCAGGAAGTACTTC CASSLVGGPRKYF
TRBJ2-7 TRBV28 NA NA TGTGCCAGCAGAACCAGCAGGGGTTTCCCCTACGAGCAGTACTTC CASRTSRGFPYEQYF
TRBJ1-6 TRBV27 NA once TGTGCCAGCAGAACAAACAGGGAAAGTAATAATTCACCCCTCCACTTT CASRTNRESNNSPLHF
TRBJ2-7 TRBV5-1 NA NA TGCGCCAGCAGCTTAACCTTTGAGGGGGAGACTCCATACGAGCAGTACTTC CASSLTFEGETPYEQYF
TRBJ2-1 TRBV5-1 TRBD1 once TGCGCCAGCAGCTCCCTTAAGACAGGGGATACGAATGAGCAGTTCTTC CASSSLKTGDTNEQFF
TRBJ1-6 TRBV4-1 NA NA TGCGCCAGCAGCCAAGAGGGGATCGGGGTTGATGGTTCACCCCTCCACTTT CASSQEGIGVDGSPLHF
TRBJ2-1 TRBV4-1 TRBD2 NA TGCGCCAGCAGCCGGGACCCGGGACTAGCGGCATACAATGAGCAGTTCTTC CASSRDPGLAAYNEQFF
TRBJ2-1 TRBV19 TRBD2 NA TGTGCCAGTAGTGAATATAGCGGGAGGATGAGTGAGCAGTTCTTC CASSEYSGRMSEQFF